This T cell receptor (beta chain) was identified in a study of cytomegalovirus exposure and HLA in healthy donors. Study-wide results and limits: CMV antigen specificity of a few CMV-associated chains was confirmed in vitro.

PCR employed 60 Vbeta and 13 Jbeta primers. Clones were sequenced by immunoSEQ multiplex PCR, and TCRdb holds only the in-frame ones, with some missing. This sample has some 110,000 clones, with over 60% found just once. CDR1 is MGHDK and CDR2 is SYGVNS in the germline V gene. Trimming took 4 bases from V and 2 from J; bases not matched to a gene: 15. The CDR3 is made up of 18 amino acids. As concerns this clone: Its antigen is not known.

This clonotype was sampled from a young woman in good health and CMV-seropositive. The chain employs TRBV25-1 and TRBJ2-5, with TRBD2 matching over 8 bases. The source material was PBMCs. CDR3 DNA: TGTGCCAGCAGTGTAAAGGCCGTGCTCCTAGCGGGTCAAGAGACCCAGTACTTC. This encodes CASSVKAVLLAGQETQYF. The full variable domain, with the rest looked up from reference TRBV25-1 and TRBJ2-5, is EADIYQTPRYLVIGTGKKITLECSQTMGHDKMYWYQQDPGMELHLIHYSYGVNSTEKGDLSSESTVSRIRTEHFPLTLESARPSHTSQYLCASSVKAVLLAGQETQYFGPGTRLLVL.